This T cell receptor beta chain was recovered during a study of OX40 agonist ivuxolimab in advanced cancers. For the study at large: Each dose-escalation patient presented with hepatocellular carcinoma, melanoma, renal cell or head and neck cancer. Earlier anti-PD-1, anti-PD-L1 or anti-CTLA-4 therapy was permitted; 30% to 50% had received some.

Data came from immunoSEQ multiplex PCR; TCRdb stores just in-frame clones and leaves some out. The sample lists about 58,000 clones; approximately 78% were seen once. Whole-study results and caveats: Clonal expansion from baseline to week 6 occurred in both CD4+ and CD8+ T cells.

Worth noting for this clone: Antigen: not known.

The ends were cut back, 0 bases at V and 5 bases at J, with 10 bases in the middle. Germline CDR1 is SGHAT and CDR2 is FQNNGV. CDR3 size: 14 residues. The chain links TRBV11-2 to TRBJ1-1; D ambiguous. The clonotype was recovered from an adult with an advanced solid tumor such as melanoma, head and neck, liver or kidney cancer. The sequencing here drew on CD4+ or CD8+ T cells sorted from blood, taken in a trial of the OX40 agonist ivuxolimab. The CDR3 nucleotides read TGTGCCAGCAGCTTAGATGGGGTTTGGACTGAAGCTTTCTTT. Protein product: CASSLDGVWTEAFF.